This passage covers 32 T cell receptor beta chains from one sample sequenced in a study of CD8 T cells in ankylosing spondylitis (dated 2017 in TCRdb). Receptor libraries were prepared by 5' RACE. TCRdb shows the sequencer as Illumina HiSeq 2500. TCRdb handled the public reads itself, with Q25 trimming in fastp and clone calling in MiXCR, and kept productive beta chains. CDR3 protein duplicates are merged, each entry listing the most common genes and DNA. The sample table contains 200,000 to 250,000 distinct CDR3 sequences; only one count was recorded for under 8.5% of them. The biggest ten clones account for around 4.8% of the sample. The sequenced material came from blood, either unsorted or a sorted T cell fraction (not recorded which). These receptors all stem from a female donor with ankylosing spondylitis or in good health (not recorded which).

The rearrangement uses TRBV7-2 and TRBJ1-2; the match to TRBD1 covers 9 bases. Looked up from germline, CDR1 is SGHTA and CDR2 is FQGNSA. The CDR3 spans 16 residues. J lost 0 bases, V lost 5 bases, and 7 bases had no gene match. CDR3 region: CASSPTGGRANYGYTF. Here the CDR3 DNA reads TGTGCCAGCAGCCCGACAGGGGGAAGGGCTAACTATGGCTACACCTTC.

This clonotype was seen at least ten times. The J gene is TRBJ2-1, the V gene TRBV20-1; D is uncertain. The germline gives CDR1 DFQATT, CDR2 SNEGSKA (reference sequence). The CDR3 is 13 amino acids. The germline V and J ends were trimmed by 5 bases and 1 base, with 9 bases remaining between them. The CDR3 region has the DNA TGCAGTGCTCGATCCCCATCCTACAATGAGCAGTTCTTC. Protein product: CSARSPSYNEQFF.

The table lists this clonotype with many counts. The rearrangement links TRBV5-1 to TRBJ2-2, with D tentatively TRBD2 (6 bases). The CDR3 spans 16 residues. Per the germline V gene, CDR1 is SGHRS and CDR2 is YFSETQ. Trimming pared 1 base from V and 5 bases from J, leaving 15 bases between. CDR3 protein: CASSLNGGTLTGELFF. The CDR3, as DNA: TGCGCCAGCAGCTTGAACGGCGGGACTCTTACCGGGGAGCTGTTTTTT.

This chain uses TRBV6-2 or TRBV6-3 with TRBJ1-5; 12 nucleotides line up with TRBD1. The trim removed 5 bases at V and 6 bases at J, leaving 8 bases unmatched. The CDR3 runs to 16 residues. CDR1 MNHEY and CDR2 SVGEGT come from the germline V gene. The CDR3 spells CASSQGTGGGGQPQHF. In DNA form, the CDR3 reads TGTGCCAGCAGTCAAGGGACAGGGGGCGGCGGTCAGCCCCAGCATTTT.

This clonotype was observed many times. The chain has TRBV4-2 and TRBJ1-2; TRBD1 matches at 7 bases. J gave up 2 bases and V 4 bases, and 16 bases lay outside the gene matches. The CDR3 contains 18 residues. From germline, CDR1 is LGHNA and CDR2 YNFKEQ. The CDR3 reads CASSPSKDRPYNNYGYTF. The CDR3 region has the DNA TGTGCCAGCAGCCCGAGTAAGGACAGGCCTTATAACAACTATGGCTACACCTTC.

This clonotype was seen ten or more times. The chain employs TRBV5-1 and TRBJ2-2, with D possibly matching TRBD1 (6 bases). Trimming took off 2 bases at V and 4 bases at J, with 9 bases between the two ends. The CDR3 has 14 residues. Germline values: CDR1 SGHRS, CDR2 YFSETQ. This chain's CDR3 is CASSLYRATGELFF. CDR3 in DNA: TGCGCCAGCAGCTTATACAGGGCCACCGGGGAGCTGTTTTTT.

This clonotype was detected ten times or more. This rearrangement joins TRBV7-2 to TRBJ1-1; a possible D gene is TRBD1 (5 bases). The CDR3 covers 16 residues. Germline CDR1 and CDR2: SGHTA and FQGNSA. V gave up 2 bases and J gave up 6 bases, with 19 bases separating them. The CDR3 loop is CASSLTAGVTSAEAFF. In DNA form, the CDR3 reads TGTGCCAGCAGCTTAACCGCGGGGGTAACATCCGCTGAAGCTTTCTTT.

The rearrangement links TRBV20-1 to TRBJ2-1; TRBD2 matches at 7 bases. Germline V gene sequence: CDR1 DFQATT, CDR2 SNEGSKA (reference sequence). The CDR3 totals 11 residues. The trim removed 6 bases at V and 6 bases at J, leaving 2 bases unmatched. The chain's CDR3 is CSAGGSNEQFF. In nucleotides, the CDR3 is TGCAGTGCGGGAGGGAGCAATGAGCAGTTCTTC.

This clonotype was counted at least ten times. The gene calls are TRBV18 and TRBJ2-7, with D unclear. Trimming left V 3 bases short and J 7 bases short, with 10 bases between. The CDR3 has 12 amino acids. Per germline, CDR1 KGHSH and CDR2 LQKENI. The CDR3 loop reads CASSPGFQEQYF. The DNA for the CDR3 is TGTGCCAGCTCACCCGGATTTCAGGAGCAGTACTTC.

This clonotype was found many times. V and J are TRBV29-1 and TRBJ2-3, with 9 positions matching TRBD2. The CDR3 sequence is 15 residues long. From germline, CDR1 is SQVTM and CDR2 ANQGSEA. V trimming: 2 bases; J trimming: 2 bases; junction bases outside the gene matches: 5. The CDR3 spells CSVEIGTSFTDTQYF. The CDR3 DNA is TGCAGCGTTGAAATCGGGACTAGCTTCACAGATACGCAGTATTTT.

The sample holds a few counts of this clonotype. The V gene is TRBV6-2 or TRBV6-3, the J gene TRBJ2-1, with no clear D. The CDR3 runs to 16 residues. From germline, CDR1 is MNHEY and CDR2 SVGEGT. With 4 bases removed from V and 0 bases from J, the gap between germline ends came to 13 bases. DNA for the CDR3: TGTGCCAGCAGTTTTACAGTCCCCAACTCCTACAATGAGCAGTTCTTC. Its protein is CASSFTVPNSYNEQFF.

The rearrangement links TRBV6-1 to TRBJ1-5; 7 bases are shared with TRBD1. CDR3 length equals 15 residues. Germline CDR1 and CDR2: MNHNS and SASEGT. V shed 3 bases and J 2 bases; nucleotides not matched to a gene: 4. Here the CDR3 DNA reads TGTGCCAGCAGTGAGGCAGGGGGAGGCAATCAGCCCCAGCATTTT. Translating gives CASSEAGGGNQPQHF.

This clonotype was observed many times. The chain links TRBV29-1 to TRBJ2-7, with D maybe TRBD2 (6 bases). Germline V CDR1 and CDR2: SQVTM, ANQGSEA. The CDR3 is 11 amino acids. V dropped 7 bases and J dropped 6 bases, with 13 bases sitting between them. The CDR3 region is CSGEVGSEQYF. The CDR3, as DNA: TGCAGCGGTGAGGTCGGGAGCGAGCAGTACTTC.

The sample holds many counts of this clonotype. V and J are TRBV12-3 or TRBV12-4 and TRBJ2-5; a weak D match, TRBD1 (7 bases). V gave up 11 bases and J gave up 5 bases, with 12 bases separating them. The CDR3 is 11 amino acids. The CDR3 coding sequence is TGTGCCCCCAGGGGGGATGAGACCCAGTACTTC. The encoded protein is CAPRGDETQYF.

This clonotype was detected many times. This chain connects TRBV6-1 to TRBJ2-3, with TRBD1 identical over 7 bases. The trim removed 8 bases at V and 0 bases at J, leaving 11 bases unmatched. The CDR3 is 16 residues long. Germline V gene lookup returns CDR1 MNHNS and CDR2 SASEGT. The CDR3 protein is CASRPLQGISTDTQYF. The CDR3 DNA sequence: TGTGCCAGCCGACCCCTACAGGGGATTAGCACAGATACGCAGTATTTT.

This clonotype was counted ten times or more. J is TRBJ2-1 and V is TRBV7-7; D ambiguous. The germline V and J ends were trimmed by 5 bases and 6 bases, with 8 bases remaining between them. The CDR3 totals 12 residues. The germline gives CDR1 SSHAT, CDR2 FNYEAQ (reference sequence). The CDR3 sequence: CASSGHSNEQFF. The CDR3 DNA is TGTGCCAGCAGCGGCCATAGCAATGAGCAGTTCTTC.

Many counts were recorded for this clonotype. This chain links TRBV12-3 or TRBV12-4 with TRBJ1-1; a weak D match, TRBD1 (6 bases). The CDR3 is 19 residues long. V was clipped by 1 base and J by 0 bases, with 21 bases between them. CDR3 residues: CASSLVAGSAGGMNTEAFF. The CDR3, as DNA: TGTGCCAGCAGTTTAGTAGCAGGTTCTGCTGGGGGCATGAACACTGAAGCTTTCTTT.

This clonotype has ten or more counts. J is TRBJ1-5 and V is TRBV29-1; D is unresolved. V lost 5 bases to trimming and J lost 4 bases, with 12 bases between them. The V gene's germline CDR1 is SQVTM and CDR2 ANQGSEA. The CDR3 consists of 13 residues. The CDR3: CSVRATENQPQHF. CDR3 coding DNA: TGCAGCGTTCGGGCCACGGAGAATCAGCCCCAGCATTTT.

This clonotype appeared many times. This sequence joins TRBV6-2 or TRBV6-3 and TRBJ2-3, with 7 bases matching TRBD2. After removal of 5 bases from V and 2 bases from J, the junction contained 7 bases not matched to a gene. Germline values: CDR1 MNHEY, CDR2 SVGEGT. The CDR3 is 15 residues long. The CDR3, as DNA: TGTGCCAGCAGTCCTTCGGGACTAAACACAGATACGCAGTATTTT. Translating it yields CASSPSGLNTDTQYF.

This clonotype was recorded at least ten times. The genes are TRBV7-2 and TRBJ2-5, with 7 bases identical to TRBD2. Germline V gene sequence: CDR1 SGHTA, CDR2 FQGNSA. CDR3 length: 16 amino acids. V was clipped by 2 bases and J by 6 bases; unmatched bases: 12. CDR3 DNA: TGTGCCAGCAGCTTATTGGAGCGGGAATTCCTGAAGACCCAGTACTTC. Translating gives CASSLLEREFLKTQYF.

In its sample, this clonotype was seen a few times. V is TRBV11-2 and J is TRBJ1-6; D is perhaps TRBD1 (5 bases). Germline CDR1 SGHAT, CDR2 FQNNGV. The ends were cut back, 5 bases at V and 8 bases at J, with 16 bases in the middle. This CDR3 has 15 amino acids. CDR3 sequence reads: CASSPGGTSHSPLHF. CDR3 in DNA: TGTGCCAGCAGCCCGGGCGGGACGAGTCATTCACCCCTCCACTTT.

This clonotype was recorded once. This chain joins TRBV28 and TRBJ2-3; 7 bases are shared with TRBD1. In germline, CDR1 is MDHEN, CDR2 SYDVKM. With V trimmed by 10 bases and J by 2 bases, 6 bases remained unmatched. The CDR3 contains 13 residues. In DNA form, the CDR3 reads TGTGCCATCACGGGACAGCACACAGATACGCAGTATTTT. Translated: CAITGQHTDTQYF.

Ten or more counts support this clonotype. The rearrangement uses TRBV11-2 and TRBJ2-1; TRBD2 agrees at 7 bases. The length of the CDR3 is 17 residues. The V gene end was trimmed by 5 bases and the J gene end by 7 bases; junction bases not matched to a gene: 17. Germline CDR1 and CDR2: SGHAT and FQNNGV. The DNA for the CDR3 is TGTGCCAGCAGCCCGCGCGGAGGGAGGGCCGGTAGGAATGAGCAGTTCTTC. Its protein is CASSPRGGRAGRNEQFF.

This clonotype came up many times. V gene TRBV2 combines with J gene TRBJ1-5; D not resolved. The germline V and J ends were trimmed by 10 bases and 0 bases, with 10 bases remaining between them. The CDR3 covers 13 residues. CDR1 and CDR2 (germline): SNHLY, FYNNEI. In DNA form, the CDR3 reads TGTGCCACCCACCAGGATAGCAATCAGCCCCAGCATTTT. This codes for CATHQDSNQPQHF.

This clonotype was recorded at least ten times. This chain uses TRBV24-1 with TRBJ2-3; no clear D. The CDR3 is 16 residues long. With 2 bases removed from V and 5 bases from J, the gap between germline ends came to 16 bases. Per germline, CDR1 KGHDR and CDR2 SFDVKD. The CDR3 bases are TGTGCCACCAGTGATTCGGACGTCGGGCGAATAGATACGCAGTATTTT. Protein product: CATSDSDVGRIDTQYF.

The rearrangement links TRBV4-1 to TRBJ2-7; no reliable D call. The CDR3 is 15 amino acids. Trimming left V 1 base short and J 1 base short, with 11 bases between. Germline V lookup: CDR1 MGHRA, CDR2 YSYEKL. This chain's CDR3 is CASSQGLWGSYEQYF. The CDR3 bases are TGCGCCAGCAGCCAAGGTCTGTGGGGATCCTACGAGCAGTACTTC.

The genes are TRBV7-9 and TRBJ2-5; D unresolved. V lost 5 bases to trimming and J lost 4 bases, with 17 bases between them. Germline V gives CDR1 SEHNR, CDR2 FQNEAQ (reference sequence). CDR3 length equals 15 residues. The CDR3 DNA reads as TGTGCCAGCAGCCTGCCGGGCCCCATGGGAGAGACCCAGTACTTC. Encoded protein: CASSLPGPMGETQYF.

This clonotype came up many times. This chain joins TRBV20-1 and TRBJ2-5, with unresolved D. This CDR3 has 12 amino acids. Germline-derived CDR1 and CDR2 are DFQATT and SNEGSKA (reference sequence). V was clipped by 5 bases and J by 2 bases, with 9 bases between them. The CDR3 nucleotides are TGCAGTGCTCCCCGAGTGCAAGAGACCCAGTACTTC. This codes for CSAPRVQETQYF.

At least ten counts were recorded for this clonotype. The chain has TRBV20-1 and TRBJ2-1, with D possibly being TRBD1 (5 bases). This CDR3 is 17 amino acids long. The germline gives CDR1 DFQATT, CDR2 SNEGSKA (reference sequence). V lost 1 base to trimming and J lost 5 bases, with 21 bases between them. The CDR3 nucleotides are TGCAGTGCTAGAGGTACGGTTATAGGACAAGGGCACAATGAGCAGTTCTTC. This translates into CSARGTVIGQGHNEQFF.

The chain carries TRBV30 and TRBJ1-1; D remains unclear. Germline V gives CDR1 GTSNPN, CDR2 SVGIG (reference sequence). With 4 bases removed from V and 7 bases from J, the gap between germline ends came to 13 bases. The CDR3 runs to 12 residues. CDR3 DNA: TGTGCCTGGAAGTGGCAAAAGGGTGAAGCTTTCTTT. This translates into CAWKWQKGEAFF. Full variable domain (missing parts from reference TRBV30 and TRBJ1-1): SQTIHQWPATLVQPVGSPLSLECTVEGTSNPNLYWYRQAAGRGLQLLFYSVGIGQISSEVPQNLSASRPQDRQFILSSKKLLLSDSGFYLCAWKWQKGEAFFGQGTRLTVV.

This clonotype was seen at least ten times. The chain is built from TRBV15 and TRBJ2-1; 9 bases agree with TRBD2. The CDR3 is made up of 15 amino acids. The V gene's germline CDR1 is LNHNV and CDR2 YYDKDF (reference sequence). The ends lost 7 bases at V and 7 bases at J; junction bases unmatched: 11. As DNA, the CDR3 is TGTGCCACCACTCGGGGACTAGCCCTGGGGAATGAGCAGTTCTTC. It codes for CATTRGLALGNEQFF.

This clonotype was counted at least ten times. This chain joins TRBV5-1 and TRBJ1-1, with D tentatively TRBD1 (5 bases). Trimming took 5 bases from V and 2 from J, leaving 7 bases between them. This CDR3 is built from 12 residues. Germline V gene sequence: CDR1 SGHRS, CDR2 YFSETQ. This chain's CDR3 is CASRRDNTEAFF. The CDR3 DNA reads TGCGCCAGCAGAAGGGACAACACTGAAGCTTTCTTT.